This T cell receptor beta chain was captured in a study of beta chain features in type 1 diabetes. Stem cell-like memory, regulatory, central memory and naive CD4+ cells were sorted via CD45RO/CCR7/CD25/CD127/CD95/CD27. The entirety of the isolated RNA underwent reverse transcription, so expressed TCRB transcripts were sequenced. Using immunoSEQ multiplex PCR, the repertoire was profiled, and TCRdb retains in-frame clones only, with some absent. This sample has just over 450,000 clones, with over 25% found just once. Study-level points and caveats: PCR, the amplification step, might favor shorter templates, equally in patients and controls. Insertions at VDJ junctions were less frequent in type 1 diabetes patients. These patients also deleted more nucleotides at the same junctions.

As concerns this clone: The antigen is unknown.

This CDR3 is 14 amino acids long. Germline lookup yields CDR1 MNHEY and CDR2 SVGAGI. The V and J ends lost 2 bases and 5 bases respectively, with 9 bases between them. The chain links TRBV6-5 to TRBJ2-2, with D perhaps TRBD1 (5 bases). This sequence originates from a man aged 18-30 years in good health. The material sequenced was naive CD4+ T cells from blood. DNA of the CDR3: TGTGCCAGCAGTTACCGGCCAGGGACCGGGGAGCTGTTTTTT. This gives the protein CASSYRPGTGELFF.